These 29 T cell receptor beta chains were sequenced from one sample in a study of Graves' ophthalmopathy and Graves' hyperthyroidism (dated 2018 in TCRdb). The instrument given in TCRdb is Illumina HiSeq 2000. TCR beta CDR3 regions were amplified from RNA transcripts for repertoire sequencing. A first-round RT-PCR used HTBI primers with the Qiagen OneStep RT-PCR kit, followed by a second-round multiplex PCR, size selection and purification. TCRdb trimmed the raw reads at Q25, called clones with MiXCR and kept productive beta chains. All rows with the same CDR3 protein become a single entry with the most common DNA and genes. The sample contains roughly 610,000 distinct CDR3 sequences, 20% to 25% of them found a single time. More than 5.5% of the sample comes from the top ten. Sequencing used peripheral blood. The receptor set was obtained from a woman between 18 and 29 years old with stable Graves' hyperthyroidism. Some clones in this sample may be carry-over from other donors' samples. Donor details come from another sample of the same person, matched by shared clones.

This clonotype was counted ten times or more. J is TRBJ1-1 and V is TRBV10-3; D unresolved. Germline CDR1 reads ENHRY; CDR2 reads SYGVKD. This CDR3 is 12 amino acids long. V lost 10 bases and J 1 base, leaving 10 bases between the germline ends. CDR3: CATTQRNTEAFF. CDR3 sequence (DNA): TGTGCCACCACACAGAGGAACACTGAAGCTTTCTTT.

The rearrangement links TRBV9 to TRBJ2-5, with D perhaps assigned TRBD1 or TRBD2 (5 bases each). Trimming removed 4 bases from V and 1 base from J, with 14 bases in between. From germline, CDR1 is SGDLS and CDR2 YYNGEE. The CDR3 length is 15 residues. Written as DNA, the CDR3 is TGTGCCAGCAGCTACGGGACGCAGGCCCAAGAGACCCAGTACTTC. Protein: CASSYGTQAQETQYF.

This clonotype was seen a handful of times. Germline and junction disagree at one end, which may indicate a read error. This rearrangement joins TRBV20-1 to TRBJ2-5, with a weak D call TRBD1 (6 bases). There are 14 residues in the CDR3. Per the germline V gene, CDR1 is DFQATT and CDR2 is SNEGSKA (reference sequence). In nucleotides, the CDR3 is TGCAGTGCTAGTTACAGGGAGAGATCCGAGACCAAGTACTTC. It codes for CSASYRERSETKYF.

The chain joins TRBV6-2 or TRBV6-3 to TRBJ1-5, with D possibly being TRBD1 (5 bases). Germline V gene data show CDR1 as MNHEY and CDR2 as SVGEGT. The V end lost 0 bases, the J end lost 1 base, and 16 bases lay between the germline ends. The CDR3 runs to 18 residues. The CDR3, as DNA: TGTGCCAGCAGTTACTCGAAACGATTCCAGGGAAGCAATCAGCCCCAGCATTTT. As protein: CASSYSKRFQGSNQPQHF.

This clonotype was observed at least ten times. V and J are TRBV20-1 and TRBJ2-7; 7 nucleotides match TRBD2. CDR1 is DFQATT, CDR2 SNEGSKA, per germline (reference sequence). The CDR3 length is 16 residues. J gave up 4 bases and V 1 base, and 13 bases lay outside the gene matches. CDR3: CSARADPSGIPYEQYF. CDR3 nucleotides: TGCAGTGCTAGAGCCGATCCCAGCGGGATACCATACGAGCAGTACTTC.

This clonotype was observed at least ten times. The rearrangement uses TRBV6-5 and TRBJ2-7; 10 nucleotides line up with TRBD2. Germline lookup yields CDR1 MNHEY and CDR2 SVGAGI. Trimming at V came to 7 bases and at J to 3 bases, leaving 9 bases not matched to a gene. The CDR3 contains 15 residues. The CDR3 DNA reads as TGTGCCAGCACTTCACTAGCGGGGCCCCTCTACGAGCAGTACTTC. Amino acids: CASTSLAGPLYEQYF.

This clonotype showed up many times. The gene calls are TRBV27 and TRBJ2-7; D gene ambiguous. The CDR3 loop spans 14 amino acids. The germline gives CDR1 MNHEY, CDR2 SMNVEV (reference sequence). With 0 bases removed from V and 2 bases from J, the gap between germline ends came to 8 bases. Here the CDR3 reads CASSLSPRAYEQYF. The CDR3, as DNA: TGTGCCAGCAGTTTATCGCCCAGAGCCTACGAGCAGTACTTC.

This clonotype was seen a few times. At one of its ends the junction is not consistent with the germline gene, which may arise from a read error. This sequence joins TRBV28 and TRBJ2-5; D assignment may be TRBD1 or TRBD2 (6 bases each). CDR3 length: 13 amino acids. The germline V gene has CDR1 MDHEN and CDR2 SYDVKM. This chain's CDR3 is CASSLWEGEIQYF. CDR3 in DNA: TGTGCCAGCAGTTTATGGGAGGGGGAGATCCAGTACTTC.

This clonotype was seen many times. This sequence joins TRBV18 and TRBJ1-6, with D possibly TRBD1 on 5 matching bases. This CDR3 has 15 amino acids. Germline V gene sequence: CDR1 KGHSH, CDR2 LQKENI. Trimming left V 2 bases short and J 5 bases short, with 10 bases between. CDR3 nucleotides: TGTGCCAGCTCACCAACCGGACAAAATAATTCACCCCTCCACTTT. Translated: CASSPTGQNNSPLHF.

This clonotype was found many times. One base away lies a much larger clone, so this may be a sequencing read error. Here the CDR3 reads CSAKAGTYEQYF. For the CDR3, the DNA is TGCAGTGCTAAGGCGGGGACCTACGAGCAGTACTTC. The chain links TRBV20-1 to TRBJ2-7; D may be TRBD2 (6 bases). This CDR3 contains 12 residues. The germline CDR1 and CDR2 sequences are DFQATT and SNEGSKA (reference sequence). Trimming shortened V by 4 bases and J by 2 bases, and 9 bases separated the two germline ends.

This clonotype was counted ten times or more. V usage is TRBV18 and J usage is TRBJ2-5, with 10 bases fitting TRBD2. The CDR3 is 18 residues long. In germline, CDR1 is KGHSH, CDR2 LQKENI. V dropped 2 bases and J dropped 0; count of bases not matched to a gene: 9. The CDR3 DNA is TGTGCCAGCTCACCATTGGCTAGCGGGGGACCAGACCAAGAGACCCAGTACTTC. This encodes CASSPLASGGPDQETQYF.

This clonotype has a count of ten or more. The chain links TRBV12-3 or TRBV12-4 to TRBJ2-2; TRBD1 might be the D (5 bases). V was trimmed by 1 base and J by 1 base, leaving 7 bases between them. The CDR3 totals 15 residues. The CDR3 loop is CASSLGTGNTGELFF. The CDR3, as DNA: TGTGCCAGCAGTTTAGGCACAGGGAACACCGGGGAGCTGTTTTTT.

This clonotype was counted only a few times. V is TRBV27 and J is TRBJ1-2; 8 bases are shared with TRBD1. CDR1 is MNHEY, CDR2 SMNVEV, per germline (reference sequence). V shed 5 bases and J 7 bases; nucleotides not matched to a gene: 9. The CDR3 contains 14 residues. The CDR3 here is CASSASRGRRGYTF. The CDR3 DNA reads TGTGCCAGCAGTGCAAGCAGGGGGCGTCGTGGCTACACCTTC.

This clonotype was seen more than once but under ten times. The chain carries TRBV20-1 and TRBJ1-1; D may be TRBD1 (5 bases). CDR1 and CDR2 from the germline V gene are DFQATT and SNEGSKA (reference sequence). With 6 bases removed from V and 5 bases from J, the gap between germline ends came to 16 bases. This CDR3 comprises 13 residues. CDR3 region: CSAHRGIWTEAFF. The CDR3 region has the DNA TGCAGTGCCCACCGGGGGATATGGACTGAAGCTTTCTTT.

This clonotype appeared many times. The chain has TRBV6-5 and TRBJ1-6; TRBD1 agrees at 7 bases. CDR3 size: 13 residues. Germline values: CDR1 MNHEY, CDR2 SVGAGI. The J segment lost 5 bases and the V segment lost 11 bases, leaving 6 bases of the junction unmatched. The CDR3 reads CAAGTENNSPLHF. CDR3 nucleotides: TGTGCCGCGGGGACAGAAAATAATTCACCCCTCCACTTT.

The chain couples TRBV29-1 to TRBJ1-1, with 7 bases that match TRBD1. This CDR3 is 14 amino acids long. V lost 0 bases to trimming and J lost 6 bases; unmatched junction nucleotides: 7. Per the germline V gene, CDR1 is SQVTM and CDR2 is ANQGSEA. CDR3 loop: CSVEDAPQGAEAFF. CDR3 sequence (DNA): TGCAGCGTTGAAGATGCCCCCCAGGGGGCTGAAGCTTTCTTT.

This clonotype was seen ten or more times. DNA for the CDR3: TGTGCCAGCAGCCGGGACCGACCCTACGAGCAGTACTTC. Protein sequence: CASSRDRPYEQYF. The chain has TRBV6-1 and TRBJ2-7; D possibly matches TRBD1 or TRBD2 (5 bases each). The CDR3 has 13 amino acids. The germline CDR1 and CDR2 sequences are MNHNS and SASEGT. V lost 6 bases, J lost 2 bases, and 11 bases lay in between.

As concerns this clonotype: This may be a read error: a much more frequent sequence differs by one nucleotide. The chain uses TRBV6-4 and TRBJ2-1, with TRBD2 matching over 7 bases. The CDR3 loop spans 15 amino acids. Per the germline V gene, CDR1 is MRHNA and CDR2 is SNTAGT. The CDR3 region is CASSAQRDGANEHFF. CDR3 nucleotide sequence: TGTGCCAGCAGTGCCCAGCGGGATGGGGCCAATGAGCATTTCTTC.

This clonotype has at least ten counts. The CDR3 spells CASNSRDFNIQYF. In DNA form, the CDR3 reads TGTGCCAGCAACTCCCGGGACTTTAACATTCAGTACTTC. The rearrangement links TRBV6-5 to TRBJ2-4, with D possibly TRBD2 on 6 matching bases. V was trimmed by 7 bases and J by 7 bases, leaving 14 bases between them. Germline CDR1 is MNHEY and CDR2 is SVGAGI. This CDR3 contains 13 residues.

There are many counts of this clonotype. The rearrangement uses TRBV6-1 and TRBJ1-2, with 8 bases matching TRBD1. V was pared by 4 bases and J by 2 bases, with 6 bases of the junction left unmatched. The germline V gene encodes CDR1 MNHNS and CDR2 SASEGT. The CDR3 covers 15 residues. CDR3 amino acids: CASSGGQGPNYGYTF. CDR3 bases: TGTGCCAGCAGTGGCGGACAGGGTCCAAACTATGGCTACACCTTC.

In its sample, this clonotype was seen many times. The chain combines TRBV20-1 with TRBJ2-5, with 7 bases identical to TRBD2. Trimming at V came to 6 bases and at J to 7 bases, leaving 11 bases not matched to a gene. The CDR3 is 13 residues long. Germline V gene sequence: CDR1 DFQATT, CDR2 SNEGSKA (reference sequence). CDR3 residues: CSAAGLKWGTQYF. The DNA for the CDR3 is TGCAGTGCCGCGGGACTAAAATGGGGGACCCAGTACTTC.

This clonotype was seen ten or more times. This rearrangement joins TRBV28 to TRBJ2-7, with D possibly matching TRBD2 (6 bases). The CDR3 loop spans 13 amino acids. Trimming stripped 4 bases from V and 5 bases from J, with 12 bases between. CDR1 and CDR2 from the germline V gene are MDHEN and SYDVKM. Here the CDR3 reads CASSSAGQDEQYF. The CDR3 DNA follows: TGTGCCAGCAGTTCGGCGGGGCAGGACGAGCAGTACTTC.

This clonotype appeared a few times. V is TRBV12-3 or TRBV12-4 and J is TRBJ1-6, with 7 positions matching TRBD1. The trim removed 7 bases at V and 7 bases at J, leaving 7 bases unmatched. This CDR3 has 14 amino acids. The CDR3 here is CASTSTGLNSPLHF. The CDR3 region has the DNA TGTGCCAGCACCTCGACAGGGCTGAATTCACCCCTCCACTTT.

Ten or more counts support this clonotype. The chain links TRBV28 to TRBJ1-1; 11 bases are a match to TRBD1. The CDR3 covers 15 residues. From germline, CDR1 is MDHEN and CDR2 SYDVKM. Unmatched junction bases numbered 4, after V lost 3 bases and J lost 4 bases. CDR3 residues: CASSFGGTGGTEAFF. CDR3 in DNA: TGTGCCAGCAGTTTTGGCGGGACAGGGGGCACTGAAGCTTTCTTT.

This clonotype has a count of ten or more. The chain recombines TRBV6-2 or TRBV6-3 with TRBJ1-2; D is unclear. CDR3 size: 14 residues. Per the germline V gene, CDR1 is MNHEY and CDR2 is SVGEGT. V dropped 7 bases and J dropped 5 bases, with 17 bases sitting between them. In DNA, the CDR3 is TGTGCCAGCATCTTCGCCTCCGAGGGATATGGCTACACCTTC. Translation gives CASIFASEGYGYTF.

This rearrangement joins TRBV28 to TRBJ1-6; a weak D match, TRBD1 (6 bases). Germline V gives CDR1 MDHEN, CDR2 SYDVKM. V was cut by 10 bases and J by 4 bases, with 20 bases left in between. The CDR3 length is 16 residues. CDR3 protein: CATKGRDTFYNSPLHF. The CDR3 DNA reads TGTGCCACCAAGGGCCGGGACACCTTTTATAATTCACCCCTCCACTTT.

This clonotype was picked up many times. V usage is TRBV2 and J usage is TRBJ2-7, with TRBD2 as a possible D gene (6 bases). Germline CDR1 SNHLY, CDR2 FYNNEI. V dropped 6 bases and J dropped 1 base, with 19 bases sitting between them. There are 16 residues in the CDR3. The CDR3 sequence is CASRMRGGVRSYEQYF. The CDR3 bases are TGTGCCAGCAGGATGCGGGGAGGAGTAAGATCCTACGAGCAGTACTTC. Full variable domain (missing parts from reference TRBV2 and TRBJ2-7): EPEVTQTPSHQVTQMGQEVILRCVPISNHLYFYWYRQILGQKVEFLVSFYNNEISEKSEIFDDQFSVERPDGSNFTLKIRSTKLEDSAMYFCASRMRGGVRSYEQYFGPGTRLTVT.

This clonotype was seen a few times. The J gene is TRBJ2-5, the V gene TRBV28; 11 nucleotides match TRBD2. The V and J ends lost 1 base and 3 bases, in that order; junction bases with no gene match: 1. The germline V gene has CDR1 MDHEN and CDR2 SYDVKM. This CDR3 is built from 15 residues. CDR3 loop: CASSLLLAGEETQYF. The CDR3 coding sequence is TGTGCCAGCAGTTTATTACTAGCGGGAGAAGAGACCCAGTACTTC.

In DNA form, the CDR3 reads TGTGCCAGCAGTTGCCGGGGGAGTTACACTGAAGCTTTCTTT. It codes for CASSCRGSYTEAFF. The rearrangement links TRBV6-5 to TRBJ1-1; perhaps TRBD1 as D (5 bases). This CDR3 is built from 14 residues. The V and J ends lost 4 bases and 3 bases respectively, with 12 bases between them. Germline V gene data show CDR1 as MNHEY and CDR2 as SVGAGI.